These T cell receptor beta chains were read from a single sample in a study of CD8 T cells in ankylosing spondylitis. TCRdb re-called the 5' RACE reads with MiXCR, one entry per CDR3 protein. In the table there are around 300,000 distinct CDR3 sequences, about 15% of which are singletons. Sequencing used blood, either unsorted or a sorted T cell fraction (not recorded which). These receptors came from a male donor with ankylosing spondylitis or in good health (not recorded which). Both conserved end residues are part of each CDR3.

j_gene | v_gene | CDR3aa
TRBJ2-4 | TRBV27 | CASSFKASNNIQYF
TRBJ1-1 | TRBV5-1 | CASSWRTGGNTEAFF
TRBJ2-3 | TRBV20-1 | CSARKAGAGDTQYF
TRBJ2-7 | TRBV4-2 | CASSPHRGEQYF
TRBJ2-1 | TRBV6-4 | CASSATSGNGNEQFF
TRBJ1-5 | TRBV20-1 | CSALQGGQPQHF
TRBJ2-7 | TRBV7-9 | CASSAAGTGKSGEQYF
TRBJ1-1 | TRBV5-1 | CASSEGQGFSEAFF
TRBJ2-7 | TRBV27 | CASSLYSVNSYEQYF
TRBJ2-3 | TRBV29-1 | CSVEPGLDTQYF
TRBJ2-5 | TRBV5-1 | CASSLSIAGQAETQYF
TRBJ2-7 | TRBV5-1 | CASSLQYEQYF
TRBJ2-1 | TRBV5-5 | CASSDPWTSGKGEQFF
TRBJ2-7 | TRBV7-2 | CASSSGQAYSYEQYF
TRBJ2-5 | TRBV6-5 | CASSSSRTQETQYF
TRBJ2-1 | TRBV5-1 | CASSSGLAGSYSSYNEQFF
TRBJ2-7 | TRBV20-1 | CSARAPSGGFSYEQYF
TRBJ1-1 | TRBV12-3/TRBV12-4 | CASGHWDPNTEAFF
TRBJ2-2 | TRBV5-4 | CASSYFDSNTGELFF
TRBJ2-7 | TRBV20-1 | CSALRGVYEQYF
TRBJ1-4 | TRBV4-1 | CASSQEGTGLNEKLFF
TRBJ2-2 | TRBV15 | CATSRDLAGRINTGELFF